Shown below are 14 T cell receptor beta chains from a single sample sequenced in a study of early T cells in non-severe SARS-CoV-2 infection. TCRdb recomputed calls from the 5' RACE reads with MiXCR, one row per CDR3 protein. The sample consists of 50,000 to 70,000 distinct CDR3 sequences, 8.5% to 10% of them appearing once. The sample consisted of whole blood. The receptor set was obtained from an adult who was a healthcare worker with PCR-confirmed SARS-CoV-2 infection or an uninfected control (not recorded which).

A word on this clonotype: Possible read error: a much larger clone is one base away. This chain links TRBV4-1 with TRBJ1-3, with unresolved D. The germline CDR1 and CDR2 sequences are MGHRA and YSYEKL. This CDR3 has 15 residues. The V end lost 4 bases, the J end lost 2 bases, and 12 bases lay between the germline ends. CDR3 amino acids: CASSPHGRTGNTIYF. The DNA of the CDR3 is TGCGCCAGCAGCCCCCACGGGCGAACTGGAAACACCATATATTTT.

The rearrangement joins TRBV29-1 to TRBJ2-5; TRBD1 aligns across 10 bases. V trimming: 7 bases; J trimming: 5 bases; junction bases outside the gene matches: 10. The germline gives CDR1 SQVTM, CDR2 ANQGSEA. This CDR3 has 14 residues. CDR3 nucleotide sequence: TGCAGCGCCCGACAGGGGGCGCGTATGGAGACCCAGTACTTC. It encodes CSARQGARMETQYF.

This clonotype was observed a few times. The J gene is TRBJ1-1, the V gene TRBV29-1; no firm D call. The germline CDR1 and CDR2 sequences are SQVTM and ANQGSEA. V lost 7 bases, J lost 1 base, and 10 bases lay in between. This CDR3 is built from 12 residues. CDR3 DNA sequence: TGCAGCGCCGGACGGGCGAACACTGAAGCTTTCTTT. Translation: CSAGRANTEAFF.

This clonotype was seen many times. With a much larger clone just one base away, this may be a read error. The J gene is TRBJ1-1, the V gene TRBV2; 8 bases fit TRBD1. Trimming cost V 8 bases and J 8 bases; bases outside gene matches: 10. The germline gives CDR1 SNHLY, CDR2 FYNNEI. There are 13 residues in the CDR3. The CDR3 DNA follows: TGTGCCAGCCGCCGGGACAGGCAGTCAGAAGCTTTCTTT. This sequence encodes CASRRDRQSEAFF. The entire variable domain, with the rest obtained from reference TRBV2 and TRBJ1-1, is as follows: EPEVTQTPSHQVTQMGQEVILRCVPISNHLYFYWYRQILGQKVEFLVSFYNNEISEKSEIFDDQFSVERPDGSNFTLKIRSTKLEDSAMYFCASRRDRQSEAFFGQGTRLTVV.

This clonotype occurred a few times. V gene TRBV11-2 combines with J gene TRBJ2-3; D not certain. Germline V lookup: CDR1 SGHAT, CDR2 FQNNGV. V shed 5 bases and J shed 4 bases, with 7 bases lying between them. CDR3 length: 12 amino acids. The CDR3 DNA reads as TGTGCCAGCAGCACATCCGCAGATACGCAGTATTTT. Protein product: CASSTSADTQYF.

This clonotype was seen repeatedly, ten times or more. The chain links TRBV25-1 to TRBJ2-7, with 9 bases identical to TRBD1. Trimming took 3 bases from V and 4 from J; bases not matched to a gene: 19. Germline values: CDR1 MGHDK, CDR2 SYGVNS. CDR3 length: 19 residues. As DNA, the CDR3 is TGTGCCAGCAGTGAGCGACCGGGACAGGGCGGAAAAAGACCTTACGAGCAGTACTTC. Translating it yields CASSERPGQGGKRPYEQYF.

This clonotype was recorded many times. The gene calls are TRBV28 and TRBJ1-5; D remains ambiguous. The germline gives CDR1 MDHEN, CDR2 SYDVKM. There are 17 residues in the CDR3. V lost 4 bases and J 0 bases, leaving 16 bases between the germline ends. CDR3 nucleotides: TGTGCCAGCAGTTACTCGGGCAGAGTTTATAGCAATCAGCCCCAGCATTTT. Residues: CASSYSGRVYSNQPQHF.

This clonotype occurred many times. V and J are TRBV5-1 and TRBJ2-3, with 10 bases matching TRBD1. Trimming removed 5 bases from V and 6 bases from J; junction bases left unmatched: 6. The CDR3 consists of 14 residues. CDR1 is SGHRS and CDR2 is YFSETQ in the germline V gene. CDR3 in amino acids: CASSSDRGLDTQYF. CDR3 DNA: TGCGCCAGCAGTTCGGACAGGGGGTTGGATACGCAGTATTTT.

The chain links TRBV7-2 to TRBJ1-5; 8 nucleotides match TRBD1. There are 15 residues in the CDR3. The germline CDR1 and CDR2 sequences are SGHTA and FQGNSA. V trimming: 1 base; J trimming: 5 bases; junction bases outside the gene matches: 4. CDR3 coding DNA: TGTGCCAGCAGCTTAGTACCAGGGGGCTATCAGCCCCAGCATTTT. Encoded protein: CASSLVPGGYQPQHF.

This clonotype has just a few counts. The chain employs TRBV6-2 or TRBV6-3 and TRBJ2-1; 12 bases align to TRBD2. Per the germline V gene, CDR1 is MNHEY and CDR2 is SVGEGT. CDR3 length equals 20 residues. The V and J ends lost 2 bases and 3 bases, in that order; junction bases with no gene match: 14. CDR3 amino acids: CASSYPSTQTSGRFYNEQFF. The CDR3 bases are TGTGCCAGCAGTTACCCAAGTACTCAGACTAGCGGGAGATTCTACAATGAGCAGTTCTTC.

The CDR3 is CASSPLGPGLEIRNEQFF. The CDR3 DNA follows: TGCGCCAGCAGCCCCTTGGGGCCGGGACTAGAGATTCGGAATGAGCAGTTCTTC. This sequence joins TRBV5-1 and TRBJ2-1; 8 bases line up with TRBD2. The CDR3 extends over 18 amino acids. V lost 4 bases to trimming and J lost 7 bases; unmatched junction nucleotides: 19. Germline V gives CDR1 SGHRS, CDR2 YFSETQ. Full variable domain (rest looked up from reference TRBV5-1 and TRBJ2-1): KAGVTQTPRYLIKTRGQQVTLSCSPISGHRSVSWYQQTPGQGLQFLFEYFSETQRNKGNFPGRFSGRQFSNSRSEMNVSTLELGDSALYLCASSPLGPGLEIRNEQFFGPGTRLTVL.

The table lists this clonotype with many counts. The chain links TRBV12-3 or TRBV12-4 to TRBJ2-2, with D hard to call. Trimming left V 8 bases short and J 0 bases short, with 10 bases between. This CDR3 has 14 residues. The CDR3 DNA is TGTGCCAGCTTCCAGACGGCGAACACCGGGGAGCTGTTTTTT. Translation gives CASFQTANTGELFF.

This clonotype was picked up many times. V is TRBV7-2 and J is TRBJ2-1, with 15 bases lining up with TRBD2. The V gene's germline CDR1 is SGHTA and CDR2 FQGNSA. Trimming at V came to 5 bases and at J to 6 bases, leaving 14 bases not matched to a gene. The CDR3 loop spans 19 amino acids. The CDR3 sequence: CASSGRTSGRAISGNEQFF. In nucleotides, the CDR3 is TGTGCCAGCAGCGGACGGACTAGCGGGAGGGCCATCTCCGGCAATGAGCAGTTCTTC. Based on the CDR3 plus reference TRBV7-2 and TRBJ2-1, the full variable domain is GAGVSQSPSNKVTEKGKDVELRCDPISGHTALYWYRQSLGQGLEFLIYFQGNSAPDKSGLPSDRFSAERTGGSVSTLTIQRTQQEDSAVYLCASSGRTSGRAISGNEQFFGPGTRLTVL.

This clonotype was seen more than once but under ten times. The V gene is TRBV20-1, the J gene TRBJ2-1; D may be TRBD2 (6 bases). Trimming stripped 8 bases from V and 9 bases from J, with 11 bases between. CDR1 is DFQATT and CDR2 is SNEGSKA in the germline V gene (reference sequence). The CDR3 has 10 amino acids. The CDR3 nucleotides read TGCAGTAGCCTCGGGGGTGAGCAGTTCTTC. It is translated as CSSLGGEQFF.